Described below is a single T cell receptor (beta chain) sequence and its context. Some clones are missing from TCRdb's copy, which holds only in-frame ones; the method was immunoSEQ multiplex PCR. Of 380,000 or so clones in the sample, around four fifths were seen once. These data belong to a study of Ad26.COV2.S vaccination and SARS-CoV-2 variants. The CDR3 sequence is 13 residues long. V lost 0 bases, J lost 7 bases, and 7 bases lay in between. The V gene's germline CDR1 is MNHEY and CDR2 SVGAGI. Regarding treatment: around 19 received Ad26.COV2.S at low or high dose, single or two shots; about 5 received placebo; per-sample allocation not given. The study sampled participants on day 63 after the first vaccine or placebo injection. It was an adult aged 18-55 years in Boston who was the donor. The study used a vaccine consisting of an Ad26 vector that expressed Wuhan-strain SARS-CoV-2 spike.

Sequences were derived from peripheral blood, sampled in a trial of Ad26.COV2.S vaccine versus placebo. The chain combines TRBV6-5 with TRBJ1-5; D remains ambiguous. This TCR came from a person aged 18-60 years who received the Ad26.COV2.S COVID-19 vaccine or a placebo. The CDR3 is CASSYSSGQPQHF. CDR3 coding DNA: TGTGCCAGCAGTTACTCTTCGGGGCAGCCCCAGCATTTT.